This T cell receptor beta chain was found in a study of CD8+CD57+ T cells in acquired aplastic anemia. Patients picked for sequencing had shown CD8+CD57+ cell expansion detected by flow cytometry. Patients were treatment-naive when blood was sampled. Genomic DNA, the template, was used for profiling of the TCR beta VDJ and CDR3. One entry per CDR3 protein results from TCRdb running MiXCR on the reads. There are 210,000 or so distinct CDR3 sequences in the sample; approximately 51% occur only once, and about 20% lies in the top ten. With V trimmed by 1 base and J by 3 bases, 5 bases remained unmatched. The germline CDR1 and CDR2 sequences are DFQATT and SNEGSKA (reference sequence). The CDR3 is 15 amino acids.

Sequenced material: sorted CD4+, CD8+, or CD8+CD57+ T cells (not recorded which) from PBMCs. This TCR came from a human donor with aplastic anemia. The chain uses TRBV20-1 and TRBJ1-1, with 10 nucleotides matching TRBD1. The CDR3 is CSARVDRGRDTEAFF. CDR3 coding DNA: TGCAGTGCTAGAGTCGACAGGGGGCGAGACACTGAAGCTTTCTTT.